This T cell receptor beta chain was retrieved from a study of shared clonotypes between healthy human individuals. Study at large: There were three CD4 naive, three CD4 memory, two CD8 naive and one CD8 memory plates per donor. Study-level points and caveats: Larger richness was generally estimated for naive than memory subsets. Since donors were few, the genetic and exposure-history diversity represented was limited.

With regard to this clone: Antigen specificity is unknown.

Germline V gene data show CDR1 as GTSNPN and CDR2 as SVGIG (reference sequence). This CDR3 spans 12 amino acids. V was pared by 4 bases and J by 9 bases, with 12 bases between. Replicate PCRs from sorted subsets contained about 0.2 ug DNA, which is some 30,000 T cell genomes. The repertoire was sequenced with immunoSEQ multiplex PCR; TCRdb's copy has only in-frame clones and lacks some. The sample yields about 2.3 million clones, 85% to 95% seen once. The receptor comes from a man younger than 35 in good health. Some clones in this sample may be carry-over from other donors' samples. This chain uses TRBV30 with TRBJ2-2; D is unclear. Sequencing was performed on naive CD4+ T cells from PBMCs. Subset specified: CD45RA+ positively selected. Here the CDR3 DNA reads TGTGCCTGGACCCTGGTCCGGCGGGAGCTGTTTTTT. The encoded protein is CAWTLVRRELFF.